The T cell receptor (beta chain) described here comes from a study of blood T cell repertoires in COVID-19 (dated by TCRdb to about 2020). Background for the entire study: The collaborator samples originated in the United States, Italy and Spain and spanned the acute and convalescent phases of COVID-19. The material from the prospective study consisted of cDNA or gDNA derived from T cells, B-cell-depleted T cells, or PBMCs. Samples came from the ongoing ImmuneRACE study (first 160 participants) plus 1,254 subjects from 6 global collaborators. HLA class I and class II types, where available, came from metadata supplied by the sample provider rather than from assay-based typing. The sample metadata nearly always contained a de-identified subject ID, COVID-19 status, age in years and sex. A freely available public database, intended as a resource for researchers studying the immune response to SARS-CoV-2, is where the repertoires were released. Subjects who had been exposed to COVID-19, were actively infected with it, or had recovered from it provided the deeply sampled blood TCRbeta repertoires that made up the dataset. Broad study findings and their caveats: The quantity of clinical and demographic metadata differed by source and by participant and was supplied without curation.

The immunoSEQ Assay, a bias-controlled multiplex PCR, was used to amplify TCRbeta CDR3 regions from genomic DNA. The published analysis was carried out like this. The number of nucleated cells in each sample was estimated from the amplification of reference gene primers within the assay. To quantify the absolute abundance of each unique TCRbeta CDR3 rearrangement, sequence reads were collapsed and filtered. For each sample, productive Simpson clonality was calculated as the square root of Simpson's diversity index across productive rearrangements. Drawn from immuneACCESS, this table holds only the in-frame rearrangements with V and J called that TCRdb kept. Clones are partly lost; checked studies trace under half to an unresolved V gene and leave the rest unexplained. Clone size and V and J calls were adopted from that table, with D and trimming inferred from the DNA. This sample lists roughly 390,000 clones; around 87% were detected once. The ten largest clones add up to more than 9% of the sample.

Turning to this clone: The target of this receptor is not known. No base qualities exist here, and no much larger clone lies one base off it.

The cysteine opens and the phenylalanine closes a CDR3 of 14 amino acids. Here the CDR3 DNA is all that survives: 42 bases in frame from base 1. Via the germline V gene, CDR1 is MNHNS and CDR2 SASEGT. The junction carries 13 bases between V and J, which are trimmed by 2 bases and 5 bases respectively. At one collaborating source in Seattle, patients were enrolled during active infection and were followed longitudinally through the course of disease. The collaborating institutions used their own protocols to collect whole blood in K2EDTA tubes. Collaborator samples were shipped for TCRbeta analysis as frozen whole blood, isolated PBMCs, or DNA extracted from either sample type.

The clonotype comes from a woman in her twenties or thirties with COVID-19, enrolled during active disease. In this chain, TRBV6-1 is recombined with TRBJ2-7, and TRBD2 may be the D gene, going by 7 matching bases. Sequencing was done on a sample of peripheral blood. The sequenced DNA: TGTGCCAGCAGTGAAATCGGGGGGCGCAACGAGCAGTACTTC. Translated, this is CASSEIGGRNEQYF.